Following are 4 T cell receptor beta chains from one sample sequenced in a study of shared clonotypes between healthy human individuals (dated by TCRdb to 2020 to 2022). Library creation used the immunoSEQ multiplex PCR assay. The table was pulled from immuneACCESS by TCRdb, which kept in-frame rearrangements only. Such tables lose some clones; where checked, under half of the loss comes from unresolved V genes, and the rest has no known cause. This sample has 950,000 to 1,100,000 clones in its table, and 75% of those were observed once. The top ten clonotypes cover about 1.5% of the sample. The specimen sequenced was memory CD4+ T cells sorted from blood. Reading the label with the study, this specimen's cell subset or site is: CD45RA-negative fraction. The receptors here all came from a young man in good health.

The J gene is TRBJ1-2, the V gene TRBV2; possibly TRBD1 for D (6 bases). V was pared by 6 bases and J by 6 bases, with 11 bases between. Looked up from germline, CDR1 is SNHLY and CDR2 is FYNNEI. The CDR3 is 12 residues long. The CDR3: CASRRQDDGYTF. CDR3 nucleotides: TGTGCCAGCAGAAGACAGGACGATGGCTACACCTTC.

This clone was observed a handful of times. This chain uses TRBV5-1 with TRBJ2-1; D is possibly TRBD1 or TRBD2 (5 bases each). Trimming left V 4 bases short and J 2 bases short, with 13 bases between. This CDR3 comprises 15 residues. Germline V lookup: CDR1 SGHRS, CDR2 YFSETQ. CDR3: CASSTRGEPYNEQFF. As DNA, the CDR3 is TGCGCCAGCAGCACTCGAGGGGAGCCCTACAATGAGCAGTTCTTC.

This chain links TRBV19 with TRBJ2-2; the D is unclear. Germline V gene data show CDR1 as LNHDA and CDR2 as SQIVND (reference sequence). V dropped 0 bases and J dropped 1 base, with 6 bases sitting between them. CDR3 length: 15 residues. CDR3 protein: CASSIEVRNTGELFF. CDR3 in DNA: TGTGCCAGTAGTATAGAGGTCCGGAACACCGGGGAGCTGTTTTTT.

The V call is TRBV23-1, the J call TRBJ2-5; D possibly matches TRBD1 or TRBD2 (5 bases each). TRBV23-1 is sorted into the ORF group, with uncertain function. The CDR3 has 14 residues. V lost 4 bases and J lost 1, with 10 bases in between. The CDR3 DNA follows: TGCGCCAGCAGTCGGGGGTATCTCCAAGAGACCCAGTACTTC. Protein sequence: CASSRGYLQETQYF.